This is a list of T cell receptor beta chains from one sample in a study of yellow fever vaccine responses in identical twins. TCRdb reprocessed the RT-PCR reads with MiXCR, giving one entry per CDR3 protein. This table holds thousands of distinct CDR3 sequences, roughly 70% found once. This specimen was T cells from blood (PBMCs), unsorted or a sorted subset (not recorded which), taken before or after yellow fever vaccination (not recorded which). All receptors come from a woman aged 18-29 years who received the yellow fever vaccine. Both conserved end residues are part of each CDR3. Fields, in order: V gene, D gene, J gene, clone size, CDR3 DNA, CDR3 protein. The D gene is left open where the match is weak. Clone size is shown for a subset of rows, as once, few, many or a class of expanded clone.

V: TRBV6-1; D: TRBD1; J: TRBJ2-5; size: .; DNA: TGTGCCAGCAGACGGACAGGCGGGGAGACCCAGTACTTC; CDR3: CASRRTGGETQYF
V: TRBV7-9; D: .; J: TRBJ2-1; size: .; DNA: TGTGCCAGCAGCGACCGGCGCGCAGATGAGCAGTTCTTC; CDR3: CASSDRRADEQFF
V: TRBV5-1; D: .; J: TRBJ1-1; size: .; DNA: TGCGCCAGCAGCTTGAGGGACAACACTGAAGCTTTCTTT; CDR3: CASSLRDNTEAFF
V: TRBV4-1; D: .; J: TRBJ2-7; size: .; DNA: TGCGCCAGCAGCCACGCTTTCCTTGACAGCGCCTACGAGCAGTACTTC; CDR3: CASSHAFLDSAYEQYF
V: TRBV5-1; D: TRBD1; J: TRBJ2-1; size: once; DNA: TGCGCCAGCAACCGTGATCTAAGAGGGGGCTACGGTGAGCAGTTCTTC; CDR3: CASNRDLRGGYGEQFF
V: TRBV4-2; D: .; J: TRBJ1-3; size: few; DNA: TGTGCCAGCAGCCAAGATCCAAGGGAGGCTGGAAACACCATATATTTT; CDR3: CASSQDPREAGNTIYF
V: TRBV10-1; D: .; J: TRBJ2-1; size: .; DNA: TGCGCCAGCAGTGGACAGCGCACCTACAATGAGCAGTTCTTC; CDR3: CASSGQRTYNEQFF
V: TRBV6-1; D: TRBD1; J: TRBJ1-6; size: .; DNA: TGTGCCAGCAGCAACAGGGGGCAGGGGCACTCACCCCTCCACTTT; CDR3: CASSNRGQGHSPLHF
V: TRBV4-1; D: .; J: TRBJ1-4; size: once; DNA: TGCGCCAGCAGCACCCAGACAGCGAAGGTTAAACTGTTTTTT; CDR3: CASSTQTAKVKLFF
V: TRBV5-6; D: .; J: TRBJ2-7; size: once; DNA: TGTGCCAGCAGCCCGGTATACGAGCAGTACTTC; CDR3: CASSPVYEQYF
V: TRBV11-3; D: .; J: TRBJ2-7; size: .; DNA: TGTGCCAGCAGCTTAGATTCCTACGAGCAGTACTTC; CDR3: CASSLDSYEQYF
V: TRBV30; D: TRBD1; J: TRBJ2-7; size: .; DNA: TGTGCCTGTCATGGGACAGGGGGCTCCTACGAGCAGTACTTC; CDR3: CACHGTGGSYEQYF
V: TRBV29-1; D: .; J: TRBJ2-1; size: few; DNA: TGCAGCGTTGAAGCGGTAGGATGGGGGGTCAGGAAGGGGGATGAGCAGTTCTTC; CDR3: CSVEAVGWGVRKGDEQFF
V: TRBV27; D: TRBD1; J: TRBJ2-5; size: .; DNA: TGTGCCAGCAGACACCTGACAGGGGACCAAGAGACCCAGTACTTC; CDR3: CASRHLTGDQETQYF
V: TRBV9; D: .; J: TRBJ1-1; size: .; DNA: TGTGCCAGCAGCGTAGCTCCCGAACAGGGTGAAGCTTTCTTT; CDR3: CASSVAPEQGEAFF
V: TRBV6-2/TRBV6-3; D: .; J: TRBJ1-5; size: few; DNA: TGTGCCAGCAGTCAGGACGGTTTTCAGCCCCAGCATTTT; CDR3: CASSQDGFQPQHF
V: TRBV5-6; D: TRBD1; J: TRBJ1-4; size: .; DNA: TGTGCCAGCTCCCAGGGAATGGACAGGGTAAATGAAAAACTGTTTTTT; CDR3: CASSQGMDRVNEKLFF
V: TRBV11-1; D: .; J: TRBJ2-2; size: .; DNA: TGTGCCAGCAGCTTAAGACGCATGAACACCGGGGAGCTGTTTTTT; CDR3: CASSLRRMNTGELFF
V: TRBV20-1; D: TRBD1; J: TRBJ1-3; size: few; DNA: TGCAGTGGAAGACCGGGACAGGCTGGAAACACCATATATTTT; CDR3: CSGRPGQAGNTIYF
V: TRBV7-9; D: .; J: TRBJ1-2; size: .; DNA: TGTGCCAGCAGCTTAGCCGATAACTATGGCTACACCTTC; CDR3: CASSLADNYGYTF
V: TRBV11-2; D: TRBD2; J: TRBJ2-3; size: once; DNA: TGTGCCAGCAGCTTTTCTGGCGGGAGGGTCACAGATACGCAGTATTTT; CDR3: CASSFSGGRVTDTQYF
V: TRBV13; D: .; J: TRBJ2-7; size: .; DNA: TGTGCCAGCGCGACTGACCGGGGCGAGCAGTACTTC; CDR3: CASATDRGEQYF
V: TRBV18; D: TRBD1; J: TRBJ2-1; size: .; DNA: TGTGCCAACAGCAGGGGGCTGGACAATGAGCAGTTCTTC; CDR3: CANSRGLDNEQFF
V: TRBV11-2; D: .; J: TRBJ2-7; size: .; DNA: TGTGCCAGCAGCTTGCGTCCCTTTCCTCCCTACGAGCAGTACTTC; CDR3: CASSLRPFPPYEQYF
V: TRBV4-1; D: TRBD1; J: TRBJ1-2; size: .; DNA: TGCGCCAGCAGCCAAGAGGGGACAGGGGCTGAGTATGGCTACACCTTC; CDR3: CASSQEGTGAEYGYTF
V: TRBV14; D: .; J: TRBJ2-2; size: .; DNA: TGTGCCAGCAGCCCCTTCCCCGGGGACACCGGGGAGCTGTTTTTT; CDR3: CASSPFPGDTGELFF
V: TRBV29-1; D: .; J: TRBJ2-1; size: .; DNA: TGCAGCGTTGATGGATGGGTTCAGGTAGCGCAGTTCTTC; CDR3: CSVDGWVQVAQFF
V: TRBV29-1; D: .; J: TRBJ2-3; size: .; DNA: TGCAGCGTTGAGGCCACTAGCACAGATACGCAGTATTTT; CDR3: CSVEATSTDTQYF
V: TRBV29-1; D: .; J: TRBJ2-1; size: .; DNA: TGCAGCGTTGAAGTGTCGGGGAATGAGCAGTTCTTC; CDR3: CSVEVSGNEQFF
V: TRBV13; D: .; J: TRBJ2-1; size: .; DNA: TGTGCCAGCAGCTTACAGGGCCCCTACAATGAGCAGTTCTTC; CDR3: CASSLQGPYNEQFF
V: TRBV6-5; D: TRBD2; J: TRBJ2-1; size: .; DNA: TGTGCCAGCAGTTCCACTAGCGGGATTGAGCAGTTCTTC; CDR3: CASSSTSGIEQFF
V: TRBV29-1; D: TRBD1; J: TRBJ2-4; size: .; DNA: TGCAGCGTGGCCGGGACAGAGAACATTCAGTACTTC; CDR3: CSVAGTENIQYF
V: TRBV18; D: .; J: TRBJ2-7; size: .; DNA: TGTGCCAGCTCATCAACCGCCGCACGGAACTACGAGCAGTACTTC; CDR3: CASSSTAARNYEQYF
V: TRBV4-3; D: .; J: TRBJ2-1; size: .; DNA: TGCGCCAGCAGCCAAGACGAGGCAGGTGATGAGCAGTTCTTC; CDR3: CASSQDEAGDEQFF
V: TRBV2; D: .; J: TRBJ1-2; size: once; DNA: TGTGCCAGCAGTCCCCAGTTATATGGCTACACCTTC; CDR3: CASSPQLYGYTF
V: TRBV29-1; D: .; J: TRBJ2-3; size: .; DNA: TGCAGCGTTGAGTGGGCCTCAAATACGCAGTATTTT; CDR3: CSVEWASNTQYF
V: TRBV6-4; D: .; J: TRBJ2-2; size: .; DNA: TGTGCCAGCAGTGACAGGCGAGCAGACACCGGGGAGCTGTTTTTT; CDR3: CASSDRRADTGELFF
V: TRBV29-1; D: TRBD1; J: TRBJ2-1; size: .; DNA: TGCAGCGTTTTACAGGGGTATTACAATGAGCAGTTCTTC; CDR3: CSVLQGYYNEQFF
V: TRBV28; D: .; J: TRBJ2-1; size: .; DNA: TGTGCCAGCAGTTTCGGGGGGCCCCGCTCCTACAATGAGCAGTTCTTC; CDR3: CASSFGGPRSYNEQFF
V: TRBV6-5; D: TRBD1; J: TRBJ2-7; size: .; DNA: TGTGCCAGCAGTTTGCGGGACAGGACATACGAGCAGTACTTC; CDR3: CASSLRDRTYEQYF
V: TRBV4-1; D: TRBD2; J: TRBJ2-1; size: few; DNA: TGCGCCAGCAGCCAAGCTTCGGGGGGCTCCTACAATGAGCAGTTCTTC; CDR3: CASSQASGGSYNEQFF
V: TRBV10-1; D: .; J: TRBJ2-7; size: .; DNA: TGCGCCAGCAGTGACTGCGAGCAGTACTTC; CDR3: CASSDCEQYF
V: TRBV15; D: .; J: TRBJ2-1; size: few; DNA: TGTGCCACCAGCAGACCTGAACGGGGCGGTGAGCAGTTCTTC; CDR3: CATSRPERGGEQFF
V: TRBV11-1; D: TRBD1; J: TRBJ1-2; size: .; DNA: TGTGCCAGCAGCCGTTCGGGGGACAGTGTCCGCTATGGCTACACCTTC; CDR3: CASSRSGDSVRYGYTF
V: TRBV7-6; D: .; J: TRBJ2-7; size: .; DNA: TGTGCCAGCCCCCTAAGGGGCCCCTACGAGCAGTACTTC; CDR3: CASPLRGPYEQYF
V: TRBV15; D: .; J: TRBJ1-6; size: few; DNA: TGTGCCACCAGCAGAGATCGGGGGCGTGGGTCACCCCTCCACTTT; CDR3: CATSRDRGRGSPLHF
V: TRBV29-1; D: TRBD2; J: TRBJ2-1; size: .; DNA: TGCAGCGTTGAAGATTTGGTGGAGCGGGAGCCCTACAATGAGCAGTTCTTC; CDR3: CSVEDLVEREPYNEQFF
V: TRBV21-1; D: .; J: TRBJ1-3; size: few; DNA: TGTGCCAGCAGCAAAGGAAGCTCTGGAAACACCATATATTTT; CDR3: CASSKGSSGNTIYF
V: TRBV18; D: .; J: TRBJ1-1; size: once; DNA: TGTGCCAGCTCGGACAGGAACACTGAAGCTTTCTTT; CDR3: CASSDRNTEAFF
V: TRBV6-2/TRBV6-3; D: .; J: TRBJ2-4; size: .; DNA: TGTGCCAGCAGTTACGGGGGATTAGCCAAAAACATTCAGTACTTC; CDR3: CASSYGGLAKNIQYF
V: TRBV23-1; D: TRBD1; J: TRBJ2-1; size: .; DNA: TGCGCCAGCAGCCCAGGGGGCAGGACCGACAATGAGCAGTTCTTC; CDR3: CASSPGGRTDNEQFF
V: TRBV7-2; D: TRBD2; J: TRBJ2-1; size: once; DNA: TGTGCCACCAGGCCTAGCGGGGGCAATGAGCAGTTCTTC; CDR3: CATRPSGGNEQFF
V: TRBV2; D: .; J: TRBJ2-5; size: .; DNA: TGTGCCAGCAGTGAATCTCTGGGCCCCCCAGAGACCCAGTACTTC; CDR3: CASSESLGPPETQYF
V: TRBV7-9; D: .; J: TRBJ1-1; size: .; DNA: TGTGCCAGCAGCCCGGCGGGGCGGACTGAAGCTTTCTTT; CDR3: CASSPAGRTEAFF
V: TRBV6-1; D: TRBD1; J: TRBJ2-6; size: .; DNA: TGTGCCAGCAGTACAGGGGGAACTGGGGCCAACGTCCTGACTTTC; CDR3: CASSTGGTGANVLTF
V: TRBV19; D: .; J: TRBJ2-2; size: .; DNA: .; CDR3: CASSSGQGNTGELFF
V: TRBV29-1; D: .; J: TRBJ2-7; size: .; DNA: TGCAGCGTTGGGACGGGCATCTACGAGCAGTACTTC; CDR3: CSVGTGIYEQYF